The 7 T cell receptor beta chains below all came from one sample that was sequenced in a study of shared clonotypes between healthy human individuals. Assay used: immunoSEQ multiplex PCR; TCRdb lists only in-frame clones, some missing. The sample lists a few million clones; just over 90% were seen once. Sequences were obtained from naive CD4+ T cells sorted from blood. Sample subset: CD45RA+ positively selected. The receptors here all came from a man aged 18 to 30 in good health.

DNA for the CDR3: TGTGCCAGCGGTTACAGGGTCGGCGCTGAAGCTTTCTTT. Translated, it gives CASGYRVGAEAFF. This chain uses TRBV2 with TRBJ1-1, with D possibly being TRBD1 (6 bases). V shed 8 bases and J shed 6 bases, with 16 bases lying between them. The germline gives CDR1 SNHLY, CDR2 FYNNEI. The CDR3 runs 13 residues.

This clone was recorded once. The CDR3 coding sequence is TGTGCCAGCAGCCCTGGGACAGCCTCTACTAATGAAAAACTGTTTTTT. Protein: CASSPGTASTNEKLFF. This chain links TRBV9 with TRBJ1-4; 7 bases match TRBD1. The CDR3 totals 16 residues. Germline CDR1 reads SGDLS; CDR2 reads YYNGEE. Trimming cost V 4 bases and J 2 bases; bases outside gene matches: 8.

This sequence joins TRBV28 and TRBJ1-2, with 9 bases matching TRBD1. CDR3 length: 17 amino acids. V shed 5 bases and J 2 bases; nucleotides not matched to a gene: 12. Germline CDR1 reads MDHEN; CDR2 reads SYDVKM. The CDR3 here is CASSVSTPGTGNYGYTF. The DNA for the CDR3 is TGTGCCAGCAGTGTATCGACCCCCGGGACAGGGAACTATGGCTACACCTTC.

The count of this clone is one. V is TRBV7-3 and J is TRBJ1-1; no clear D. The CDR3 covers 14 residues. Germline-derived CDR1 and CDR2 are SGHTA and FQGTGA. Trimming took 2 bases from V and 4 from J, leaving 11 bases between them. The CDR3 nucleotides are TGTGCCAGCAGCTTACGGGCCGAGGGCACTGAAGCTTTCTTT. Encoded protein: CASSLRAEGTEAFF.

The V and J genes are TRBV18 and TRBJ2-5; 11 nucleotides match TRBD2. The J segment lost 3 bases and the V segment lost 3 bases, leaving 6 bases of the junction unmatched. Germline lookup yields CDR1 KGHSH and CDR2 LQKENI. The CDR3 runs 16 residues. Here the CDR3 reads CASSPPGLAAKETQYF. The CDR3 DNA sequence: TGTGCCAGCTCACCCCCGGGACTAGCGGCTAAAGAGACCCAGTACTTC.

The CDR3 loop reads CSAQGQDYEKLFF. Written as DNA, the CDR3 is TGCAGCGCACAGGGGCAGGATTATGAAAAACTGTTTTTT. This chain uses TRBV29-1 with TRBJ1-4; 7 bases match TRBD1. Germline CDR1 SQVTM, CDR2 ANQGSEA. This CDR3 is 13 amino acids long. The junction had 8 bases not matched to a gene; V was cut back by 7 bases and J by 6 bases.

The chain carries TRBV5-1 and TRBJ2-2; 10 positions agree with TRBD1. This CDR3 is built from 14 residues. Germline V lookup: CDR1 SGHRS, CDR2 YFSETQ. V lost 7 bases, J lost 4 bases, and 4 bases stayed unmatched. In nucleotides, the CDR3 is TGCGCCAGCGCCCGGACAGGGGGCACCGGGGAGCTGTTTTTT. Amino acid sequence: CASARTGGTGELFF.